The 21 T cell receptor beta chains given below trace back to one sample, sequenced in a study of T-cell reconstitution after alpha-beta-depleted transplantation in children. Unique molecular identifiers featured in how the TCRbeta library was prepared. TCRdb used MiXCR to reprocess the PCR reads, holding one entry per CDR3 protein. The repertoire holds about 830,000 distinct CDR3 sequences, about 15% seen once, with under 6% in the top ten. Specimen: PBMCs, mostly from graft donor cells, collected 360 days after TCRalphabeta/CD19-depleted stem cell transplant. These receptors all stem from a male patient between 5 and 17 years old who had a stem cell transplant for acute lymphoblastic leukemia, so the T cells may come from the graft donor.

The chain has TRBV20-1 and TRBJ2-7; D ambiguous. CDR3 size: 16 residues. V was clipped by 4 bases and J by 3 bases, with 22 bases between them. Germline loops: CDR1 DFQATT, CDR2 SNEGSKA (reference sequence). CDR3 sequence (DNA): TGCAGTGCTAAGTTTTGGGTGAGCGTGTTGGGCTACGAGCAGTACTTC. Its translation: CSAKFWVSVLGYEQYF.

This clonotype was counted only a few times. The chain uses TRBV20-1 and TRBJ2-1, with TRBD2 matching 8 bases. Trimming took 1 base from V and 8 from J; bases not matched to a gene: 10. This CDR3 is 15 amino acids long. Germline lookup yields CDR1 DFQATT and CDR2 SNEGSKA (reference sequence). The CDR3 loop reads CSARGLAGSPYEQFF. As DNA, the CDR3 is TGCAGTGCTAGAGGTTTAGCGGGATCGCCCTATGAGCAGTTCTTC.

This clonotype has just a few counts. The gene calls are TRBV7-2 and TRBJ2-3, with TRBD2 matching 10 bases. Per the germline V gene, CDR1 is SGHTA and CDR2 is FQGNSA. Trimming took 6 bases from V and 2 from J; bases not matched to a gene: 14. CDR3 length equals 18 residues. The CDR3 DNA is TGTGCCAGCAGTCTCGCCGCTCGCGGACTAGCGGCCACAGATACGCAGTATTTT. It translates to CASSLAARGLAATDTQYF. The full variable domain, its missing parts supplied by reference TRBV7-2 and TRBJ2-3, is GAGVSQSPSNKVTEKGKDVELRCDPISGHTALYWYRQSLGQGLEFLIYFQGNSAPDKSGLPSDRFSAERTGGSVSTLTIQRTQQEDSAVYLCASSLAARGLAATDTQYFGPGTRLTVL.

The V gene is TRBV6-5, the J gene TRBJ2-2; D is undetermined. Germline CDR1 is MNHEY and CDR2 is SVGAGI. V shed 0 bases and J shed 3 bases, with 8 bases lying between them. The CDR3 is 15 residues long. The CDR3 nucleotides read TGTGCCAGCAGTTACTCTCCATGGTACACCGGGGAGCTGTTTTTT. Its translation: CASSYSPWYTGELFF.

This clonotype was counted at least ten times. The rearrangement links TRBV7-3 to TRBJ2-2; D is ambiguous. Trimming cost V 6 bases and J 0 bases, with 5 bases left between them. This CDR3 is built from 13 residues. Looked up from germline, CDR1 is SGHTA and CDR2 is FQGTGA. The DNA of the CDR3 is TGTGCCAGCAGAGGAGCGAACACCGGGGAGCTGTTTTTT. Encoded protein: CASRGANTGELFF.

This clonotype was seen only a few times. The chain employs TRBV5-1 and TRBJ1-5; TRBD1 agrees at 7 bases. Germline lookup yields CDR1 SGHRS and CDR2 YFSETQ. With 0 bases clipped from V and 3 bases from J, the junction kept 3 bases outside the gene matches. The CDR3 has 15 residues. Here the CDR3 reads CASSLETGSNQPQHF. The CDR3 coding sequence is TGCGCCAGCAGCTTGGAGACAGGGTCCAATCAGCCCCAGCATTTT.

The chain is built from TRBV29-1 and TRBJ2-5, with a possible D match to TRBD2 (6 bases). Germline V lookup: CDR1 SQVTM, CDR2 ANQGSEA. This CDR3 has 13 residues. V lost 5 bases and J 5 bases, leaving 15 bases between the germline ends. The CDR3 DNA reads TGCAGCGTTCTTGTAGACGGGAGCGAGACCCAGTACTTC. This sequence encodes CSVLVDGSETQYF. The full variable domain, rest sourced from reference TRBV29-1 and TRBJ2-5, is SAVISQKPSRDICQRGTSLTIQCQVDSQVTMMFWYRQQPGQSLTLIATANQGSEATYESGFVIDKFPISRPNLTFSTLTVSNMSPEDSSIYLCSVLVDGSETQYFGPGTRLLVL.

V usage is TRBV2 and J usage is TRBJ2-2; the D is unclear. The V gene lost 1 base and the J gene lost 4 bases, with 4 bases spanning the gap. The CDR3 sequence is 13 residues long. Germline CDR1 SNHLY, CDR2 FYNNEI. The CDR3 nucleotides are TGTGCCAGCAGTGAAGGCCTCACCGGGGAGCTGTTTTTT. Translating gives CASSEGLTGELFF.

This clonotype was detected only a few times. The chain carries TRBV12-3 or TRBV12-4 and TRBJ2-7, with D possibly matching TRBD2 (6 bases). Between the trimmed V and J ends, which lost 2 bases and 3 bases, there was a span of 14 bases. This CDR3 is 15 amino acids long. CDR3 nucleotides: TGTGCCAGCAGTTTACCGCCGGGGACTGTCTACGAGCAGTACTTC. Its protein is CASSLPPGTVYEQYF.

The rearrangement links TRBV10-3 to TRBJ1-2; 9 bases align to TRBD1. Germline V CDR1 and CDR2: ENHRY, SYGVKD. The V and J ends lost 4 bases and 5 bases, in that order; junction bases with no gene match: 5. CDR3 length equals 14 residues. The CDR3 DNA reads TGTGCCATCAGTGCACAGGGGGCGACGTATGGCTACACCTTC. It encodes CAISAQGATYGYTF.

This clonotype has ten or more counts. Here the CDR3 reads CASSGDGGMETQYF. CDR3 in DNA: TGTGCCAGCAGCGGGGATGGGGGTATGGAGACCCAGTACTTC. The rearrangement links TRBV13 to TRBJ2-5; D tentatively reads TRBD1 or TRBD2 (5 bases each). CDR3 length: 14 amino acids. Looked up from germline, CDR1 is PRHDT and CDR2 is FYEKMQ (reference sequence). V gave up 5 bases and J gave up 5 bases, with 15 bases separating them.

The V and J genes are TRBV20-1 and TRBJ2-2; D unresolved. Between the trimmed V and J ends, which lost 1 base and 4 bases, there was a span of 13 bases. Looked up from germline, CDR1 is DFQATT and CDR2 is SNEGSKA (reference sequence). There are 15 residues in the CDR3. The CDR3 is CSARVALLGTGELFF. For the CDR3, the DNA is TGCAGTGCTAGAGTGGCCTTATTAGGCACCGGGGAGCTGTTTTTT.

This clonotype was seen ten or more times. The CDR3 sequence is CSVVPGHNTGELFF. The CDR3 DNA reads as TGCAGCGTTGTGCCGGGACATAACACCGGGGAGCTGTTTTTT. The rearrangement links TRBV29-1 to TRBJ2-2, with D possibly TRBD1 on 6 matching bases. Trimming removed 4 bases from V and 2 bases from J, with 11 bases in between. The CDR3 consists of 14 residues. Germline lookup yields CDR1 SQVTM and CDR2 ANQGSEA.

The chain is built from TRBV27 and TRBJ1-1; 9 bases align to TRBD1. The V gene's germline CDR1 is MNHEY and CDR2 SMNVEV (reference sequence). The CDR3 is 14 residues long. The CDR3 coding sequence is TGTAACACAGGGGGCGAAGGGTGGAACACTGAAGCTTTCTTT. This codes for CNTGGEGWNTEAFF.

Ten or more counts support this clonotype. This rearrangement joins TRBV20-1 to TRBJ2-1; no clear D. Trimming left V 4 bases short and J 1 base short, with 11 bases between. Germline V gene sequence: CDR1 DFQATT, CDR2 SNEGSKA (reference sequence). There are 14 residues in the CDR3. The CDR3 DNA is TGCAGTGCTATAAGGTTAGGGTCCTACAATGAGCAGTTCTTC. It yields the protein CSAIRLGSYNEQFF.

This chain uses TRBV5-1 with TRBJ2-7; D is undetermined. Germline V gene sequence: CDR1 SGHRS, CDR2 YFSETQ. CDR3 length: 13 residues. V gave up 4 bases and J gave up 2 bases, with 10 bases separating them. In nucleotides, the CDR3 is TGCGCCAGCAGCCCCGACATGACCTACGAGCAGTACTTC. Translating gives CASSPDMTYEQYF.

The chain recombines TRBV9 with TRBJ2-2; D possibly matches TRBD1 or TRBD2 (6 bases each). The V end was cut by 1 base, the J end by 5 bases, with 24 bases between. Germline V gene lookup returns CDR1 SGDLS and CDR2 YYNGEE. This CDR3 is built from 19 residues. CDR3 nucleotides: TGTGCCAGCAGCGTAACAGACCCTTGGCGGGACATTTTTACCGGGGAGCTGTTTTTT. Translating it yields CASSVTDPWRDIFTGELFF.

This clonotype was seen many times. This chain connects TRBV20-1 to TRBJ2-7, with TRBD1 matching over 8 bases. Trimming removed 6 bases from V and 1 base from J; junction bases left unmatched: 5. Per germline, CDR1 DFQATT and CDR2 SNEGSKA (reference sequence). The CDR3 extends over 13 amino acids. The CDR3 nucleotides read TGCAGTGCCCGCCGGGACAGGTCCTACGAGCAGTACTTC. Translation gives CSARRDRSYEQYF.

This clonotype was counted only a few times. The V and J genes are TRBV11-1 and TRBJ2-7, with 12 bases matching TRBD1. Trimming at V came to 4 bases and at J to 4 bases, leaving 14 bases not matched to a gene. Germline V gives CDR1 SGHAT, CDR2 FQDESV (reference sequence). This CDR3 comprises 18 residues. Written as DNA, the CDR3 is TGTGCCAGCAGCTCCAACTCTTACGGGACAGGGGGCAGGTACGAGCAGTACTTC. Translation: CASSSNSYGTGGRYEQYF.

The table lists this clonotype with a few counts. The V call is TRBV7-7, the J call TRBJ2-1; D perhaps matches TRBD1 (6 bases). V lost 2 bases and J 4 bases, leaving 18 bases between the germline ends. Germline V gene lookup returns CDR1 SSHAT and CDR2 FNYEAQ (reference sequence). The CDR3 runs 17 residues. The CDR3 DNA is TGTGCCAGCAGCTTACTAGGCGGACAGAGCGCGTACAATGAGCAGTTCTTC. It yields the protein CASSLLGGQSAYNEQFF.

The rearrangement links TRBV10-3 to TRBJ1-3, with a possible D match to TRBD1 (5 bases). This CDR3 has 16 residues. V was cut by 7 bases and J by 4 bases, with 20 bases left in between. Germline lookup yields CDR1 ENHRY and CDR2 SYGVKD. As DNA, the CDR3 is TGTGCCATCAACTATTGGGACCCTCGCTCCGGAAACACCATATATTTT. Residues: CAINYWDPRSGNTIYF.